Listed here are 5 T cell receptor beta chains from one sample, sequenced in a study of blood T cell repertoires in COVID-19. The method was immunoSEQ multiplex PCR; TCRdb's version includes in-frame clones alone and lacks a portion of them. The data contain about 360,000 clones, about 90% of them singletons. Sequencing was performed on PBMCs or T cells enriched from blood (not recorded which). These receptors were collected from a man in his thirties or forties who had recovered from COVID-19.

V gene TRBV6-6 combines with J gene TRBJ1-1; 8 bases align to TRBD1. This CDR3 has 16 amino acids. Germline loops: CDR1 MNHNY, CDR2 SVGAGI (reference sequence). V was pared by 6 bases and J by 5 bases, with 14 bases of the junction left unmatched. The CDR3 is CASSPGGQGVGTEAFF. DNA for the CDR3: TGTGCCAGCAGCCCCGGAGGACAGGGTGTAGGGACTGAAGCTTTCTTT.

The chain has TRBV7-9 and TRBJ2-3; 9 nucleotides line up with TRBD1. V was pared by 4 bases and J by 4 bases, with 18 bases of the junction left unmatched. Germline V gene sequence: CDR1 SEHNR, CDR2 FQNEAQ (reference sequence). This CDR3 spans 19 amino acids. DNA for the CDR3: TGTGCCAGCAGCTCCCGAAACCGGGACAGGGCCACCTACTCAGATACGCAGTATTTT. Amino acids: CASSSRNRDRATYSDTQYF.

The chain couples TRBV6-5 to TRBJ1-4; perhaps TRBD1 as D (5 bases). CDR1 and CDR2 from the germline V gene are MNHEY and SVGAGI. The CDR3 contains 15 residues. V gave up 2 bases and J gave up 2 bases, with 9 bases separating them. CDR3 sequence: CASSYAGRTNEKLFF. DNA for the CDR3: TGTGCCAGCAGTTACGCGGGGCGGACTAATGAAAAACTGTTTTTT.

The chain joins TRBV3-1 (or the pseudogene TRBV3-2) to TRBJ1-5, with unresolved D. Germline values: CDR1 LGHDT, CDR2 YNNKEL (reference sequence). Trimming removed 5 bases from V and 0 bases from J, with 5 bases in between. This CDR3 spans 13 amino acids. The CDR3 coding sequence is TGTGCCAGCAGCATCCTTAGCAATCAGCCCCAGCATTTT. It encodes CASSILSNQPQHF.

The CDR3 DNA sequence: TGCGCCAGCAGTGAGTCTAGCGGGGGGGCCAGGGAGCAGTTCTTC. Translated: CASSESSGGAREQFF. The V call is TRBV10-1, the J call TRBJ2-1, with 11 bases matching TRBD2. Germline CDR1 and CDR2: WNHNN and SYGVQD (reference sequence). The CDR3 contains 15 residues. With V trimmed by 0 bases and J by 10 bases, 5 bases remained unmatched.